This T cell receptor beta chain derives from a study of blood T cell repertoires in COVID-19. Libraries were prepared by immunoSEQ multiplex PCR; TCRdb keeps only in-frame clonotypes and omits some of them. The table has over 350,000 clones, about 86% seen once. The CDR3 is made up of 17 amino acids. CDR1 and CDR2 from the germline V gene are SGHAT and FQNNGV. The V gene end was trimmed by 5 bases and the J gene end by 5 bases; junction bases not matched to a gene: 16. In terms of age and location, participants ranged from roughly 18 to 90 years and lived in about two dozen US areas. The receptor was derived from a woman between 50 and 59 years old who had recovered from COVID-19. The gene calls are TRBV11-2 and TRBJ2-5; 8 nucleotides match TRBD2. The sequencing input was PBMCs or T cells enriched from blood (not recorded which). CDR3 amino acids: CASSPFTGGPDGETQYF. Here the CDR3 DNA reads TGTGCCAGCAGCCCTTTTACGGGGGGGCCGGATGGGGAGACCCAGTACTTC.